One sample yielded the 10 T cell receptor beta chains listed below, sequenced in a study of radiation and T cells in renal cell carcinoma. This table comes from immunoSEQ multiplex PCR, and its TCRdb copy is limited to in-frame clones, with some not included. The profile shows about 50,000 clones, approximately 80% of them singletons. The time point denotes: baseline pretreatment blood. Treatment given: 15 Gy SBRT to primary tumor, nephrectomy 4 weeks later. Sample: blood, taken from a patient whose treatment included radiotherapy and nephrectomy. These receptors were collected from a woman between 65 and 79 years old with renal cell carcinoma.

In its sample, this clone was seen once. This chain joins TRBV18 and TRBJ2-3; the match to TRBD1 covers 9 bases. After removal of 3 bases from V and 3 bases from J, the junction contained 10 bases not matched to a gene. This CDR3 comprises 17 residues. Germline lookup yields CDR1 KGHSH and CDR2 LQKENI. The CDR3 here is CASSPTLRTGETDTQYF. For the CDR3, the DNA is TGTGCCAGCTCACCCACTTTGCGGACAGGGGAGACAGATACGCAGTATTTT. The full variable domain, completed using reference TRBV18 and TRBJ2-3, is NAGVMQNPRHLVRRRGQEARLRCSPMKGHSHVYWYRQLPEEGLKFMVYLQKENIIDESGMPKERFSAEFPKEGPSILRIQQVVRGDSAAYFCASSPTLRTGETDTQYFGPGTRLTVL.

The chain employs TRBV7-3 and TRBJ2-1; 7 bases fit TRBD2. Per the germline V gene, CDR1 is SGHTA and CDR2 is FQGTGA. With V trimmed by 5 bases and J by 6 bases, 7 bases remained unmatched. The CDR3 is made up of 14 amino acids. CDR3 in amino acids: CASSPPGTTNEQFF. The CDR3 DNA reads TGTGCCAGCAGCCCCCCCGGGACTACCAATGAGCAGTTCTTC.

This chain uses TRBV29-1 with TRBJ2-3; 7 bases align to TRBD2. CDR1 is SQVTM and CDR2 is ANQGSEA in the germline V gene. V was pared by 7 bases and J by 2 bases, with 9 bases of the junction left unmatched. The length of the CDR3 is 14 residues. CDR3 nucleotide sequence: TGCAGCGCTACTAGCGCGGGACCCACAGATACGCAGTATTTT. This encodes CSATSAGPTDTQYF.

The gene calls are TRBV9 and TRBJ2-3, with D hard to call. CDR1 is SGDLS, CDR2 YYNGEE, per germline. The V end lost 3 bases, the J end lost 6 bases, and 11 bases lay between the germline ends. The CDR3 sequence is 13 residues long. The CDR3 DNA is TGTGCCAGCAGCGCCTCTCCGTCCGATACGCAGTATTTT. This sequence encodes CASSASPSDTQYF.

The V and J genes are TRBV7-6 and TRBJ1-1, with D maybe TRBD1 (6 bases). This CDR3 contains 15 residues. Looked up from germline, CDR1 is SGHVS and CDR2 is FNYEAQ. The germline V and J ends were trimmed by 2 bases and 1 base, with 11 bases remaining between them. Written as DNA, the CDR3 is TGTGCCAGCAGCTTAACGGAAGGGGGGAACACTGAAGCTTTCTTT. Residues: CASSLTEGGNTEAFF.

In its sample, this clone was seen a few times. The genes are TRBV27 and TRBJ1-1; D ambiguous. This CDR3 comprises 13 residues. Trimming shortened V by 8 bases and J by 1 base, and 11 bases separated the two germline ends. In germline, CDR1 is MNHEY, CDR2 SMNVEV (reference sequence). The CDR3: CASGPLENTEAFF. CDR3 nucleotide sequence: TGTGCCAGCGGGCCCTTGGAGAACACTGAAGCTTTCTTT.

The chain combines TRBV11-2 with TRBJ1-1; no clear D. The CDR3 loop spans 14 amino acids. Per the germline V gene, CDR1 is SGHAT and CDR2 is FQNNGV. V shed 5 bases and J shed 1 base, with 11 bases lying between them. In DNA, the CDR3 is TGTGCCAGCAGCCCAATCCTGGAGAACACTGAAGCTTTCTTT. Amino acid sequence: CASSPILENTEAFF.

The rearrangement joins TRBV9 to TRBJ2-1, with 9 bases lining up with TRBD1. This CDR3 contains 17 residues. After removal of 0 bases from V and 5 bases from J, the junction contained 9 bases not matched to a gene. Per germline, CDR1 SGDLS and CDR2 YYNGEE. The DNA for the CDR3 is TGTGCCAGCAGCGTAGGAGGTCCGGGACAGGGAAACAATGAGCAGTTCTTC. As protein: CASSVGGPGQGNNEQFF.

This CDR3 reads CASSEGLAGFQETQYF. In DNA form, the CDR3 reads TGTGCCAGCAGTGAAGGACTAGCGGGCTTCCAAGAGACCCAGTACTTC. The genes are TRBV6-1 and TRBJ2-5; TRBD2 matches at 10 bases. Germline values: CDR1 MNHNS, CDR2 SASEGT. The CDR3 is made up of 16 amino acids. The V gene end was trimmed by 1 base and the J gene end by 1 base; junction bases not matched to a gene: 3.

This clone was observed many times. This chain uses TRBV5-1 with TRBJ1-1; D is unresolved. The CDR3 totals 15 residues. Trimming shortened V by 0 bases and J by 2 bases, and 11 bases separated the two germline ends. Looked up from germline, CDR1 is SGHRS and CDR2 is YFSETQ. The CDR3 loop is CASSLARGYNTEAFF. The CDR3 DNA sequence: TGCGCCAGCAGCTTGGCACGGGGTTACAACACTGAAGCTTTCTTT. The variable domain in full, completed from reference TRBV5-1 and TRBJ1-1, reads KAGVTQTPRYLIKTRGQQVTLSCSPISGHRSVSWYQQTPGQGLQFLFEYFSETQRNKGNFPGRFSGRQFSNSRSEMNVSTLELGDSALYLCASSLARGYNTEAFFGQGTRLTVV.